The table lists the clone carrying this T cell receptor (beta chain) with a few counts. Germline CDR1 and CDR2: DFQATT and SNEGSKA (reference sequence). Losses at the gene ends were 5 bases for V and 10 bases for J; bases not matched to a gene: 15. This CDR3 comprises 15 residues. Samples each yielded at least 5 micrograms of total RNA. The second PCR ran about 6 to 12 cycles with a sample-barcoded 5' primer and J-beta primers. Tags on each cDNA molecule came from a template-switch adaptor with 12 random nucleotides. TCRdb recomputed calls from the 5' RACE reads with MiXCR, one row per CDR3 protein. This table holds 1.2 million to 1.5 million distinct CDR3 sequences, approximately 40% found once. These data come from a study of blood T cells in healthy people across ages.

The chain couples TRBV20-1 to TRBJ2-1, with 9 bases lining up with TRBD1. The sequence came from a woman between 18 and 29 years old in good health. The sample consisted of blood. The CDR3 nucleotides are TGCAGTGCTTTCATCGGGACAGGGACTTTAATAGAGCAGTTCTTC. Its protein is CSAFIGTGTLIEQFF.